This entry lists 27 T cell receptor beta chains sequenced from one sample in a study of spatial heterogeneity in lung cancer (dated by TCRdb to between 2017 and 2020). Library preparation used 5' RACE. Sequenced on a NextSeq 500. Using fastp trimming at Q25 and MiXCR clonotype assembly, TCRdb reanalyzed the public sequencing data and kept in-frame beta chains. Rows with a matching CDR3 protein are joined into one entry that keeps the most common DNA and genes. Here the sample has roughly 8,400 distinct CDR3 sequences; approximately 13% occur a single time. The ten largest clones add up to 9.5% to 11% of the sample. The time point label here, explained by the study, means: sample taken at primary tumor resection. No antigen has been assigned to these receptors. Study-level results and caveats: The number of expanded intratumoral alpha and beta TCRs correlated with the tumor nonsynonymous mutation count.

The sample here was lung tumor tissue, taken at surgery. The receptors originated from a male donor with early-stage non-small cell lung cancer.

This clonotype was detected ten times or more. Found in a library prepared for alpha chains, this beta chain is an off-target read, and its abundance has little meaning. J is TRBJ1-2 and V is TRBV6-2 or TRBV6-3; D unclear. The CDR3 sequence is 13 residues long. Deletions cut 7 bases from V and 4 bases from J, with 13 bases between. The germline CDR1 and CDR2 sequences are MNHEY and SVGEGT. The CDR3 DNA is TGTGCCAGCACCAAGGAGATCGTCTATGGCTACACCTTC. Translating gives CASTKEIVYGYTF.

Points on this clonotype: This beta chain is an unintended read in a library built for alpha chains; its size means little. The CDR3 DNA sequence: TGTGCCAGCAGCCAAGACGGTGGTCGGAGAGAGACCCAGTACTTC. It encodes CASSQDGGRRETQYF. The genes are TRBV3-1 and TRBJ2-5; no firm D call. V lost 0 bases to trimming and J lost 4 bases, with 12 bases between them. Germline V CDR1 and CDR2: LGHDT, YNNKEL (reference sequence). This CDR3 region has 15 residues.

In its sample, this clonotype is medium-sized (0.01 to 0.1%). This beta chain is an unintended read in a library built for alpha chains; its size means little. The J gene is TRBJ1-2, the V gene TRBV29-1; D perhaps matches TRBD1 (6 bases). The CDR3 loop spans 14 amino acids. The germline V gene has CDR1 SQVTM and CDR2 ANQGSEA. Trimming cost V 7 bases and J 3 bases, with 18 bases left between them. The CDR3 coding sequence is TGCAGCGCCAGCGACGGGACAAACTACTATGGCTACACCTTC. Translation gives CSASDGTNYYGYTF.

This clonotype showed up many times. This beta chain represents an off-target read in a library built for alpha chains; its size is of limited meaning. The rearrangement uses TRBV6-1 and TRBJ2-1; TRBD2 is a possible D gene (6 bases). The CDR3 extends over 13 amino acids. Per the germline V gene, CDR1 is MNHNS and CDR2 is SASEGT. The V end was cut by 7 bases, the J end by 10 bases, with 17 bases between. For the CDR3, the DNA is TGTGCCAGCATCTCTGGGTTTCGGGGGGAGCAGTTCTTC. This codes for CASISGFRGEQFF.

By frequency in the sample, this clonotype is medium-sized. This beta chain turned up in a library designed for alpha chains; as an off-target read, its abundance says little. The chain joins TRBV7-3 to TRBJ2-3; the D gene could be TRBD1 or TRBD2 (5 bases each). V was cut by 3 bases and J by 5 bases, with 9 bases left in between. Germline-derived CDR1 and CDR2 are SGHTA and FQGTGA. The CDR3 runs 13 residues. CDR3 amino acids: CASSFSRGDTQYF. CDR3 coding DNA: TGTGCCAGCAGCTTCTCGAGGGGAGATACGCAGTATTTT.

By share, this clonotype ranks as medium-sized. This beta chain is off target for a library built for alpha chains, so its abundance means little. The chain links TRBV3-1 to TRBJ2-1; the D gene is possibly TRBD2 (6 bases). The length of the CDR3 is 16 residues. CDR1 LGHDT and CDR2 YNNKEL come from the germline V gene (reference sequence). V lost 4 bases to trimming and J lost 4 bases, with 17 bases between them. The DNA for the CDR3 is TGTGCCAGCAGCCCGCCCCCGGGAGTCCCTTACAATGAGCAGTTCTTC. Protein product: CASSPPPGVPYNEQFF.

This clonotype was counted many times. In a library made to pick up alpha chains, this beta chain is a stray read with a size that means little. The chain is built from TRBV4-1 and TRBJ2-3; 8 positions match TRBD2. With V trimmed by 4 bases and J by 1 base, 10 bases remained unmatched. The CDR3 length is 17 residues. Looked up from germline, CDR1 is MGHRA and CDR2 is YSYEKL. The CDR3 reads CASSPLWTSHRTDTQYF. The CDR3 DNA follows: TGCGCCAGCAGCCCCCTATGGACTAGCCACCGCACAGATACGCAGTATTTT.

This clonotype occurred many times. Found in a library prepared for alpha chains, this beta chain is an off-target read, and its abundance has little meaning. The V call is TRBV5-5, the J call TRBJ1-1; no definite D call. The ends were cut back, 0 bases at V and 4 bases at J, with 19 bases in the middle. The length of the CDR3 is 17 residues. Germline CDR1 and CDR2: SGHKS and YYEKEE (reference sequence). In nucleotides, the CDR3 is TGTGCCAGCAGCTTGGCTCTAACAGTAGTAGTTTTCACTGAAGCTTTCTTT. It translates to CASSLALTVVVFTEAFF.

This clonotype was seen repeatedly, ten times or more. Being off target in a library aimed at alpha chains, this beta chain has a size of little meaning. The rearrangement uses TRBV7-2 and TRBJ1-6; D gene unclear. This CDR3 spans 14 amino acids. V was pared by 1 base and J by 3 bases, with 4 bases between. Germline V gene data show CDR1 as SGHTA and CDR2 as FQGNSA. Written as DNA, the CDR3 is TGTGCCAGCAGCTTAGGACACTATAATTCACCCCTCCACTTT. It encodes CASSLGHYNSPLHF.

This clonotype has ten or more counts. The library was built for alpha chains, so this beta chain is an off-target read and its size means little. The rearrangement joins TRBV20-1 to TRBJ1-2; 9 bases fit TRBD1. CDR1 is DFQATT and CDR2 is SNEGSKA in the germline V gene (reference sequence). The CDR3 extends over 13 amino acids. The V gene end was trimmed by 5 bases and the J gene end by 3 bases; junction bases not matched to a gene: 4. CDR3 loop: CSAGQGFDYGYTF. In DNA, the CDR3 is TGCAGTGCTGGACAGGGGTTTGACTATGGCTACACCTTC.

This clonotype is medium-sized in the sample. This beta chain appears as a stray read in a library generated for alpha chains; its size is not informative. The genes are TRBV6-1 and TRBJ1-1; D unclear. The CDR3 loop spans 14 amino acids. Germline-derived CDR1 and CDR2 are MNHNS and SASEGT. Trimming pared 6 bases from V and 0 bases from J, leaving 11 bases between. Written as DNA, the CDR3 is TGTGCCAGCAGCCCTACTTACATGAACACTGAAGCTTTCTTT. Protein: CASSPTYMNTEAFF.

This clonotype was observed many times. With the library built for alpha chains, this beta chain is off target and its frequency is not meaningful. CDR3 in amino acids: CASSYSHNEQFF. The DNA for the CDR3 is TGTGCCAGCAGTTACTCTCACAATGAGCAGTTCTTC. The chain joins TRBV6-2 or TRBV6-3 to TRBJ2-1; D is uncertain. Germline V lookup: CDR1 MNHEY, CDR2 SVGEGT. The V end lost 0 bases, the J end lost 5 bases, and 2 bases lay between the germline ends. The CDR3 runs to 12 residues.

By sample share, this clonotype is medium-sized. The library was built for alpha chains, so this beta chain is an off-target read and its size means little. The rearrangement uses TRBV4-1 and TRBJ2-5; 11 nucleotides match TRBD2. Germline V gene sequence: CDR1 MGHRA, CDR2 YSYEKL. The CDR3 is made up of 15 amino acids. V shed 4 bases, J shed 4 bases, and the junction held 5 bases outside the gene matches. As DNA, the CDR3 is TGCGCCAGCAGCCTACTAGCGGGAGAGTCAGAGACCCAGTACTTC. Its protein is CASSLLAGESETQYF.

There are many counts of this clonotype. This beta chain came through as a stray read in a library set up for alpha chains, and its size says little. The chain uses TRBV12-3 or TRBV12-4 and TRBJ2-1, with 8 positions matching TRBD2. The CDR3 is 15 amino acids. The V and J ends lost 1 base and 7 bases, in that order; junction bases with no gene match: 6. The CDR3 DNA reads TGTGCCAGCAGTTTAGACGGGACTAGTCAAAATGAGCAGTTCTTC. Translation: CASSLDGTSQNEQFF.

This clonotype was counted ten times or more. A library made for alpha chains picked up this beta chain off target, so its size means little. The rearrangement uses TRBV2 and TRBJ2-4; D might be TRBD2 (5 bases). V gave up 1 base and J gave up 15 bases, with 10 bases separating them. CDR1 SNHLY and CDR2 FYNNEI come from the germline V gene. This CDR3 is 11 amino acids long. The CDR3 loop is CASSEGGRWYF. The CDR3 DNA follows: TGTGCCAGCAGTGAAGGCGGGCGTTGGTACTTC.

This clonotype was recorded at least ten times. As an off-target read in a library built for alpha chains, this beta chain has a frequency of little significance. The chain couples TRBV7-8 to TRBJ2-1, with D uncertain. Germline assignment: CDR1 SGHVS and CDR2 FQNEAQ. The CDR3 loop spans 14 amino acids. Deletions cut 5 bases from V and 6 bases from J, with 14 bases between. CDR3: CASSVSTTFNEQFF. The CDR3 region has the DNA TGTGCCAGCAGCGTCTCGACCACTTTCAATGAGCAGTTCTTC.

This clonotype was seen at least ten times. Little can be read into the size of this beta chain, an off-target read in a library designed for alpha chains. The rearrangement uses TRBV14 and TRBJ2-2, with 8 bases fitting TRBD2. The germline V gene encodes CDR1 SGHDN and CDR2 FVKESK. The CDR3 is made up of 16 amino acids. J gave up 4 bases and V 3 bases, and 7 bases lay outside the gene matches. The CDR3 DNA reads TGTGCCAGCAGCCAGAGAGCGGGAGTGAGCACCGGGGAGCTGTTTTTT. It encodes CASSQRAGVSTGELFF.

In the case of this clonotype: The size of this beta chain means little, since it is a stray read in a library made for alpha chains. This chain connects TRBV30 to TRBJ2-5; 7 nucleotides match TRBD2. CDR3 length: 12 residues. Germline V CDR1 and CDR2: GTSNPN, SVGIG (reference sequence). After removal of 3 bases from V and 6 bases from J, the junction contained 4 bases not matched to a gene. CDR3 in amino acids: CAWSDGGKTQYF. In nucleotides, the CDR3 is TGTGCCTGGAGCGACGGGGGGAAGACCCAGTACTTC.

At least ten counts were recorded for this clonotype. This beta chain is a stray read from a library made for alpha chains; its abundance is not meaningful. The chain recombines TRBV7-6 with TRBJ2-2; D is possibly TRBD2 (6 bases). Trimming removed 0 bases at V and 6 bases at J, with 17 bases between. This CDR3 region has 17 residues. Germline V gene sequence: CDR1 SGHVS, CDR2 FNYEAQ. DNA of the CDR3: TGTGCCAGCAGCTTAGCTGGCGGGAAGGCTTCGTCCGGGGAGCTGTTTTTT. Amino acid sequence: CASSLAGGKASSGELFF.

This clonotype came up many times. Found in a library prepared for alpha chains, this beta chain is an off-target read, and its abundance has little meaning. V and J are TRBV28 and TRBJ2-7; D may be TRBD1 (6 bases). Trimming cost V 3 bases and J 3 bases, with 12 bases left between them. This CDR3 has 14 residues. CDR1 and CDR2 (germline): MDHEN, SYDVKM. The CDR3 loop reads CASSFRGRGYEQYF. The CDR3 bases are TGTGCCAGCAGTTTCAGGGGACGAGGCTACGAGCAGTACTTC. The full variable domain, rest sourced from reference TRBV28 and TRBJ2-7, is DVKVTQSSRYLVKRTGEKVFLECVQDMDHENMFWYRQDPGLGLRLIYFSYDVKMKEKGDIPEGYSVSREKKERFSLILESASTNQTSMYLCASSFRGRGYEQYFGPGTRLTVT.

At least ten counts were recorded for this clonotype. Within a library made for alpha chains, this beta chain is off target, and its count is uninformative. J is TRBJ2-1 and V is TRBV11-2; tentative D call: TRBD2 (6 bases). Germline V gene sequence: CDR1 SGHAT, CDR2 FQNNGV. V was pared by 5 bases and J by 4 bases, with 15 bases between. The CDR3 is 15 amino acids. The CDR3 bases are TGTGCCAGCAGCCCCCGGGAGATCGGGTACAATGAGCAGTTCTTC. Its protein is CASSPREIGYNEQFF.

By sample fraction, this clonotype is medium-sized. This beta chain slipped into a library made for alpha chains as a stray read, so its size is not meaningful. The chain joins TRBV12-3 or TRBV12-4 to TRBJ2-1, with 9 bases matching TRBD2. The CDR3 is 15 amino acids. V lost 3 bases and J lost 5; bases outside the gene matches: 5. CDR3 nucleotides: TGTGCCAGCAGTTTTCGGACTAGCGCTAACAATGAGCAGTTCTTC. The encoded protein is CASSFRTSANNEQFF.

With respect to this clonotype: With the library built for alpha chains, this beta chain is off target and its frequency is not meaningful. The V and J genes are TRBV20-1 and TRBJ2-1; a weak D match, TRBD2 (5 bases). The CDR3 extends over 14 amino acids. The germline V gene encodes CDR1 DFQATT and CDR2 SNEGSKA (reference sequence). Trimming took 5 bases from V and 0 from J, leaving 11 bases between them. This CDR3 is CSAPAESSYNEQFF. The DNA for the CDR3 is TGCAGTGCTCCAGCGGAGAGCTCCTACAATGAGCAGTTCTTC.

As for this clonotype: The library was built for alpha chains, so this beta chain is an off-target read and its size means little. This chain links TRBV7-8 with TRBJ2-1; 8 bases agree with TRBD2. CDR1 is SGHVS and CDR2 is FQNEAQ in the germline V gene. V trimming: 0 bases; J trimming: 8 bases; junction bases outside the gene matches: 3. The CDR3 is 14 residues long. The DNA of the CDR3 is TGTGCCAGCAGCTTAGCTAGCGGGATTCATGAGCAGTTCTTC. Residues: CASSLASGIHEQFF. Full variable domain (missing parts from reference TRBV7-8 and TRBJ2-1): GAGVSQSPRYKVAKRGQDVALRCDPISGHVSLFWYQQALGQGPEFLTYFQNEAQLDKSGLPSDRFFAERPEGSVSTLKIQRTQQEDSAVYLCASSLASGIHEQFFGPGTRLTVL.

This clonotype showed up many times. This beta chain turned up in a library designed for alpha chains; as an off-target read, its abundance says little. CDR3 sequence: CASSVGQGNTEAFF. Written as DNA, the CDR3 is TGTGCCAGCAGTGTAGGACAGGGGAACACTGAAGCTTTCTTT. The chain recombines TRBV12-3 or TRBV12-4 with TRBJ1-1, with 8 bases identical to TRBD1. The V and J ends lost 5 bases and 1 base, in that order; junction bases with no gene match: 3. CDR3 length: 14 residues.

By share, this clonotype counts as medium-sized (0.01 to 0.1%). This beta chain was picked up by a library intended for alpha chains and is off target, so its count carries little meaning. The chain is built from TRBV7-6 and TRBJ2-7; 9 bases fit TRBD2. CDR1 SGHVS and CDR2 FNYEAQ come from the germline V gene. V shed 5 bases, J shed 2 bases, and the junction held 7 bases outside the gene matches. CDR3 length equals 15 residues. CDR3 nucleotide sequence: TGTGCCAGCAGCAAGACTAGCGGAGGACCCTACGAGCAGTACTTC. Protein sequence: CASSKTSGGPYEQYF.

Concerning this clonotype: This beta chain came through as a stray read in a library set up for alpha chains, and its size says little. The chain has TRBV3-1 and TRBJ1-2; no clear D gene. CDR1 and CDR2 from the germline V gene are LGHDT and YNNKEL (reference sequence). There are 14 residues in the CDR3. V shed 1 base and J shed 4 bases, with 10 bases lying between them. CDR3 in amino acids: CASSQGSITYGYTF. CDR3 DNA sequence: TGTGCCAGCAGCCAAGGGTCGATAACCTATGGCTACACCTTC.